One sample yielded the 14 T cell receptor beta chains listed below, sequenced in a study of blood T cells in healthy people across ages. The second PCR ran about 6 to 11 cycles with a sample-barcoded 5' primer and J-beta primers. TCRdb redid the calling of the 5' RACE reads with MiXCR, one entry per CDR3 protein. The table lists around 1.5 million distinct CDR3 sequences, 34% of them singletons, with about 11% in the top ten. The sample consisted of blood. The receptors originated from a woman aged 30 to 39 in good health.

Remarks on this clonotype: A clone one base away is much larger, so this may be a read error. This chain uses TRBV27 with TRBJ2-1, with D uncertain. Trimming stripped 7 bases from V and 0 bases from J, with 13 bases between. Germline V gene sequence: CDR1 MNHEY, CDR2 SMNVEV (reference sequence). This CDR3 comprises 15 residues. CDR3 protein: CASNPPGLSYNEQFF. In DNA, the CDR3 is TGTGCCAGCAATCCTCCCGGGCTCTCCTACAATGAGCAGTTCTTC.

This clonotype has a handful of counts. The chain links TRBV3-1 to TRBJ1-2, with D hard to call. V gave up 4 bases and J gave up 6 bases, with 12 bases separating them. The CDR3 has 13 amino acids. Germline assignment: CDR1 LGHDT and CDR2 YNNKEL (reference sequence). CDR3 in DNA: TGTGCCAGCAGCCGGCAGGAAGGGCATGGCTACACCTTC. This encodes CASSRQEGHGYTF.

The J gene is TRBJ1-2, the V gene TRBV7-8; D gene unclear. CDR3 length equals 16 residues. Trimming left V 4 bases short and J 5 bases short, with 20 bases between. CDR1 is SGHVS and CDR2 is FQNEAQ in the germline V gene. CDR3 DNA sequence: TGTGCCAGCAGCTCTCCAGGCGGCGACTGGACTTATGGCTACACCTTC. Translation: CASSSPGGDWTYGYTF.

This clonotype has at least ten counts. The chain employs TRBV4-1 and TRBJ2-3, with no clear D. The CDR3 is 14 amino acids. The germline gives CDR1 MGHRA, CDR2 YSYEKL. V lost 0 bases and J 6 bases, leaving 10 bases between the germline ends. CDR3 sequence reads: CASSQDVTRDTQYF. CDR3 nucleotides: TGCGCCAGCAGCCAAGATGTGACGCGGGATACGCAGTATTTT.

V is TRBV6-6 and J is TRBJ2-7; D is unclear. V lost 3 bases and J 5 bases, leaving 14 bases between the germline ends. CDR3 length: 14 amino acids. CDR1 and CDR2 from the germline V gene are MNHNY and SVGAGI (reference sequence). CDR3 DNA sequence: TGTGCCAGCAGTTATGGTGGGTTAGCCGACGAGCAGTACTTC. Protein sequence: CASSYGGLADEQYF.

This clonotype was seen a handful of times. V is TRBV4-1 and J is TRBJ2-1; D is possibly TRBD2 (5 bases). Trimming left V 1 base short and J 7 bases short, with 11 bases between. The CDR3 runs to 14 residues. CDR1 is MGHRA and CDR2 is YSYEKL in the germline V gene. The CDR3 loop is CASSQGSTRNEQFF. The CDR3 coding sequence is TGCGCCAGCAGCCAAGGATCTACTAGGAATGAGCAGTTCTTC.

In nucleotides, the CDR3 is TGCAGTGCCCTCGACAGGGGGGGGTCCAAAAACATTCAGTACTTC. This sequence encodes CSALDRGGSKNIQYF. J is TRBJ2-4 and V is TRBV20-1, with 9 bases identical to TRBD1. From germline, CDR1 is DFQATT and CDR2 SNEGSKA (reference sequence). The CDR3 length is 15 residues. Trimming cost V 6 bases and J 2 bases; bases outside gene matches: 8.

Comment on this clonotype: Germline is not matched at one junction end, which may reflect a read error. This chain links TRBV29-1 with TRBJ2-1, with TRBD1 matching 7 bases. Germline V gene sequence: CDR1 SQVTM, CDR2 ANQGSEA. This CDR3 spans 12 amino acids. Here the CDR3 reads CGVVDRANEQFF. The CDR3 DNA is TGCGGCGTTGTCGACAGGGCCAATGAGCAGTTCTTC.

V is TRBV7-3 and J is TRBJ2-7, with 15 bases matching TRBD2. The germline gives CDR1 SGHTA, CDR2 FQGTGA. This CDR3 comprises 15 residues. The trim removed 5 bases at V and 7 bases at J, leaving 6 bases unmatched. The chain's CDR3 is CASSTRGLAGGEQYF. The CDR3 nucleotides read TGTGCCAGCAGCACAAGGGGACTAGCGGGAGGAGAGCAGTACTTC.

The chain is built from TRBV6-1 and TRBJ2-7; D possibly corresponds to TRBD2 (6 bases). The CDR3 is 16 amino acids. Germline V lookup: CDR1 MNHNS, CDR2 SASEGT. Trimming shortened V by 7 bases and J by 0 bases, and 19 bases separated the two germline ends. The CDR3 here is CASTTEGLAFSYEQYF. The CDR3 nucleotides are TGTGCCAGCACTACGGAGGGTCTAGCGTTCTCCTACGAGCAGTACTTC.

This clonotype appeared a few times. The V and J genes are TRBV7-9 and TRBJ1-2; 9 nucleotides line up with TRBD1. The CDR3 runs 14 residues. CDR1 and CDR2 from the germline V gene are SEHNR and FQNEAQ (reference sequence). The ends lost 4 bases at V and 6 bases at J; junction bases unmatched: 6. The CDR3 DNA follows: TGTGCCAGCAGCTCGAATACAGGGGGCAATGGCTACACCTTC. It specifies CASSSNTGGNGYTF.

The chain carries TRBV20-1 and TRBJ2-5, with D perhaps matching TRBD1 (6 bases). Germline CDR1 reads DFQATT; CDR2 reads SNEGSKA (reference sequence). Trimming shortened V by 5 bases and J by 2 bases, and 15 bases separated the two germline ends. The CDR3 is made up of 14 amino acids. The CDR3 loop is CSAFTGKEQETQYF. CDR3 DNA sequence: TGCAGTGCTTTTACAGGGAAGGAACAAGAGACCCAGTACTTC.

As to this clonotype: Germline and junction disagree at one end, which may indicate a read error. J is TRBJ2-3 and V is TRBV5-1; D perhaps matches TRBD1 (6 bases). The CDR3 spans 15 residues. Germline CDR1 is SGHRS and CDR2 is YFSETQ. The CDR3 sequence: CACTSQGDVRDSQYF. The CDR3 DNA sequence: TGCGCCTGCACCTCACAGGGTGATGTACGAGATTCGCAGTATTTT. Using reference TRBV5-1 and TRBJ2-3 for the parts outside the CDR3, the full variable domain is KAGVTQTPRYLIKTRGQQVTLSCSPISGHRSVSWYQQTPGQGLQFLFEYFSETQRNKGNFPGRFSGRQFSNSRSEMNVSTLELGDSALYLCACTSQGDVRDSQYFGPGTRLTVL.

This clonotype was recorded a few times. V gene TRBV5-1 combines with J gene TRBJ2-3; TRBD2 matches 11 bases. CDR1 is SGHRS and CDR2 is YFSETQ in the germline V gene. The CDR3 is 16 residues long. V was clipped by 0 bases and J by 5 bases; unmatched bases: 5. This CDR3 is CASSLETSGGGDTQYF. The CDR3, as DNA: TGCGCCAGCAGCTTGGAAACTAGCGGGGGAGGAGATACGCAGTATTTT.